The 5 T cell receptor beta chains reported below all come from one sample, sequenced in a study of CD8+ T cells in alopecia areata. RNA, once extracted, was reverse transcribed into cDNA for use as the sequencing template. Some clones are missing from TCRdb's copy, which holds only in-frame ones; the method was immunoSEQ multiplex PCR. Of over 150,000 clones listed, about 60% are singletons. The specimen was CD4+ T cells sorted from blood, collected at week 0. Receptors were obtained from a human donor with alopecia areata.

The chain employs TRBV30 and TRBJ1-2; 12 bases fit TRBD1. Germline CDR1 and CDR2: GTSNPN and SVGIG (reference sequence). The CDR3 has 16 amino acids. J was trimmed by 5 bases and V by 2 bases; bases with no gene match: 9. CDR3 loop: CAWSPPGQGAWYGYTF. CDR3 in DNA: TGTGCCTGGAGTCCCCCGGGACAGGGGGCCTGGTATGGCTACACCTTC.

This chain joins TRBV29-1 and TRBJ2-5, with 15 bases matching TRBD2. Germline V gene data show CDR1 as SQVTM and CDR2 as ANQGSEA. The trim removed 5 bases at V and 5 bases at J, leaving 6 bases unmatched. The CDR3 extends over 15 amino acids. The DNA of the CDR3 is TGCAGCGTTCGGACTAGCGGGGGGGCAGTTGAGACCCAGTACTTC. Translated: CSVRTSGGAVETQYF.

This clone was picked up a small number of times. Distinct nucleotide sequences in the sample also encode this CDR3. The V and J genes are TRBV29-1 and TRBJ2-5; D is undetermined. The V gene's germline CDR1 is SQVTM and CDR2 ANQGSEA. CDR3 length: 12 amino acids. V lost 6 bases and J lost 1, with 9 bases in between. The CDR3 nucleotides read TGCAGCGTAGGAACTACCCAAGAGACCCAGTACTTC. This encodes CSVGTTQETQYF.

V and J are TRBV4-1 and TRBJ2-3; weak D call: TRBD1 (6 bases). V was trimmed by 2 bases and J by 3 bases, leaving 18 bases between them. The CDR3 runs 17 residues. CDR1 is MGHRA, CDR2 YSYEKL, per germline. The CDR3 reads CASSQIAGADLTDTQYF. Written as DNA, the CDR3 is TGCGCCAGCAGCCAAATCGCAGGGGCAGACCTAACAGATACGCAGTATTTT.

This chain joins TRBV29-1 and TRBJ2-5; TRBD2 aligns across 8 bases. Germline trimming cut 4 bases from V and 1 base from J; bases unmatched to any gene: 8. CDR1 and CDR2 from the germline V gene are SQVTM and ANQGSEA. The CDR3 is 15 amino acids. The CDR3 reads CSVAGTRISQETQYF. The CDR3 nucleotides are TGCAGCGTTGCCGGGACTAGGATTAGCCAAGAGACCCAGTACTTC.